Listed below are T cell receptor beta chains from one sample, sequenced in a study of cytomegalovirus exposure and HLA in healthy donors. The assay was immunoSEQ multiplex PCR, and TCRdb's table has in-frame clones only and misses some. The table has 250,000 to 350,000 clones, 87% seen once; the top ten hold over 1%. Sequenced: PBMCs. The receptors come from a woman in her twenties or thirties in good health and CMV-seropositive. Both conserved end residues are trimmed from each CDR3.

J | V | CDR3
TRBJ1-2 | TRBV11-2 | ASSFGQGFYGYT
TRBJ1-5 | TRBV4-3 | ASSPTTGNSNQPQH
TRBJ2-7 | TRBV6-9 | GEPGGHNSYEQY
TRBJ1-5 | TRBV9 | ASSQSGVSNQPQH
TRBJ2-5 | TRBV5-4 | ASRARESQETQY
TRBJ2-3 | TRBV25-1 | ASSDYNTDTQY
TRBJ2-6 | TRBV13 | ASSPGSRRLLYSGANVLT
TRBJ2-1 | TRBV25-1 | ASTGSYNEQF
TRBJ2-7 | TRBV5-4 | ASSFQGLYEQY
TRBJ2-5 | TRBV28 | ASSGGVETQY
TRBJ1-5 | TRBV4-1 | ASSPLWNQPQH
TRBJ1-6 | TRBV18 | ASSPSDRASSYNSPLH
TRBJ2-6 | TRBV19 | ATTGQGALSGANVLT
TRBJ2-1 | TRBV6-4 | ASKKDRSNEQF
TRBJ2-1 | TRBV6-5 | ASSYSPGNYNEQF
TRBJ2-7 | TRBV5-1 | ASSLGGRAEQY
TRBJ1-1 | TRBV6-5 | ASRTGPKNTEAF
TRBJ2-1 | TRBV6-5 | ASIRLAGGNGEQF
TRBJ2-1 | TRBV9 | ASSPKWTRDYNEQF
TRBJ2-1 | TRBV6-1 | ASSDLGQYSNEQF
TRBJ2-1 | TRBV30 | AWSVLAGGGEQF
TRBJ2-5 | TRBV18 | ASSRGLETQY
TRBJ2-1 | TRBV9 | ASSVVSGRASYNEQF
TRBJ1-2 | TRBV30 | AWRGQGYREEGYT
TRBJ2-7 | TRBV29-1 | SATGASYEQY
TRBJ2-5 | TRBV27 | ASRDRETQY
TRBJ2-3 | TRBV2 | ASISSTDTQY
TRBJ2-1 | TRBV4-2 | ASSQDLGGYGDEQF
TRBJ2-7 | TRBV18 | ASSAKDGPVYEQY
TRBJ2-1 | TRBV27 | ASSLLSSYNEQF
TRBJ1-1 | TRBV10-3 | AISEGKGSPEAF
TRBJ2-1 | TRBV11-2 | ASSLGTSDYEQF
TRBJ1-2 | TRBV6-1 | ASSESGRGFGYT
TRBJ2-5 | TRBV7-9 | ASSLGEGPQY
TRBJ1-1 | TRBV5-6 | ASSLVGSTAWNTEAF
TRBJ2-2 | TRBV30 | AWSVSLSAGELF